These 14 T cell receptor beta chains came from one sample sequenced in a study of blood T cell repertoires in COVID-19. Clones were sequenced by immunoSEQ multiplex PCR, and TCRdb holds only the in-frame ones, with some missing. This sample has more than 300,000 clones, with 80% to 95% found just once. The sample consisted of PBMCs or T cells enriched from blood (not recorded which). These receptors were collected from a woman under 40 who had recovered from COVID-19.

This clone is a singleton in its sample. The rearrangement joins TRBV28 to TRBJ1-4; D call uncertain. The CDR3 runs to 15 residues. The ends were cut back, 7 bases at V and 4 bases at J, with 16 bases in the middle. The germline V gene has CDR1 MDHEN and CDR2 SYDVKM. The CDR3 is CASTGVRSVNEKLFF. For the CDR3, the DNA is TGTGCCAGCACCGGGGTGAGGTCCGTTAATGAAAAACTGTTTTTT.

The genes are TRBV7-2 and TRBJ2-2; 14 nucleotides align to TRBD2. CDR1 and CDR2 (germline): SGHTA, FQGNSA. This CDR3 contains 18 residues. Trimming took 5 bases from V and 1 from J; bases not matched to a gene: 6. Here the CDR3 reads CASSRIGLAGGNTGELFF. The CDR3 coding sequence is TGTGCCAGCAGCCGGATTGGACTAGCGGGAGGGAACACCGGGGAGCTGTTTTTT. The complete variable domain, with remaining parts taken from reference TRBV7-2 and TRBJ2-2, reads GAGVSQSPSNKVTEKGKDVELRCDPISGHTALYWYRQSLGQGLEFLIYFQGNSAPDKSGLPSDRFSAERTGGSVSTLTIQRTQQEDSAVYLCASSRIGLAGGNTGELFFGEGSRLTVL.

On this clone: Other DNA sequences in this sample translate to the same CDR3. This chain uses TRBV28 with TRBJ1-2; D is unclear. Germline CDR1 and CDR2: MDHEN and SYDVKM. The CDR3 contains 12 residues. The V gene lost 6 bases and the J gene lost 4 bases, with 9 bases spanning the gap. The chain's CDR3 is CASSLYGYGYTF. The CDR3 DNA follows: TGTGCCAGCAGCCTCTATGGCTATGGCTACACCTTC.

The chain combines TRBV28 with TRBJ1-2; 10 nucleotides agree with TRBD1. CDR3 length: 15 amino acids. Unmatched junction bases numbered 14, after V lost 8 bases and J lost 8 bases. The germline gives CDR1 MDHEN, CDR2 SYDVKM. The CDR3, as DNA: TGTGCCAGCTATCCCCCGACAGGGGGCTTTAGGGGCTACACCTTC. Translation gives CASYPPTGGFRGYTF.

The rearrangement links TRBV5-6 to TRBJ2-7; D is undetermined. Between the trimmed V and J ends, which lost 4 bases and 0 bases, there was a span of 11 bases. The CDR3 length is 14 residues. Per germline, CDR1 SGHDT and CDR2 YYEEEE. DNA of the CDR3: TGTGCCAGCAGCACCACCCGGAGCTCCTACGAGCAGTACTTC. Protein product: CASSTTRSSYEQYF.

The gene calls are TRBV29-1 and TRBJ2-3; D ambiguous. CDR1 and CDR2 (germline): SQVTM, ANQGSEA. The V gene lost 7 bases and the J gene lost 6 bases, with 14 bases spanning the gap. The CDR3 has 12 amino acids. The CDR3 loop is CSGDPRGDTQYF. Here the CDR3 DNA reads TGCAGCGGTGACCCCCGAGGCGATACGCAGTATTTT.

The rearrangement links TRBV28 to TRBJ1-2; D possibly corresponds to TRBD1 (6 bases). Between the trimmed V and J ends, which lost 6 bases and 8 bases, there was a span of 13 bases. In germline, CDR1 is MDHEN, CDR2 SYDVKM. This CDR3 comprises 12 residues. Written as DNA, the CDR3 is TGTGCCAGCAGAATAGAGGGGGAAGGCTACACCTTC. It is translated as CASRIEGEGYTF.

J is TRBJ1-4 and V is TRBV5-5; D is undetermined. The CDR3 is 15 residues long. Germline V lookup: CDR1 SGHKS, CDR2 YYEKEE (reference sequence). V dropped 3 bases and J dropped 0 bases, with 9 bases sitting between them. The chain's CDR3 is CASSWGGATNEKLFF. The CDR3 DNA reads TGTGCCAGCAGCTGGGGAGGCGCAACTAATGAAAAACTGTTTTTT. The variable domain in full, with the rest retrieved from reference TRBV5-5 and TRBJ1-4, is DAGVTQSPTHLIKTRGQQVTLRCSPISGHKSVSWYQQVLGQGPQFIFQYYEKEERGRGNFPDRFSARQFPNYSSELNVNALLLGDSALYLCASSWGGATNEKLFFGSGTQLSVL.

This chain uses TRBV6-5 with TRBJ2-7, with 13 bases that match TRBD2. Germline lookup yields CDR1 MNHEY and CDR2 SVGAGI. V was clipped by 2 bases and J by 8 bases; unmatched bases: 6. This CDR3 is 15 amino acids long. The CDR3 coding sequence is TGTGCCAGCAGTTACCACGGGACTAGCGGGGTGCAGCAGTACTTC. This encodes CASSYHGTSGVQQYF.

The chain joins TRBV9 to TRBJ2-2, with 7 bases fitting TRBD1. Germline lookup yields CDR1 SGDLS and CDR2 YYNGEE. The ends lost 6 bases at V and 2 bases at J; junction bases unmatched: 7. This CDR3 contains 15 residues. CDR3 in DNA: TGTGCCAGCAACCCCGGGACAGCAAACACCGGGGAGCTGTTTTTT. Its protein is CASNPGTANTGELFF. The full variable domain, in which reference TRBV9 and TRBJ2-2 provide the parts outside the CDR3, is DSGVTQTPKHLITATGQRVTLRCSPRSGDLSVYWYQQSLDQGLQFLIQYYNGEERAKGNILERFSAQQFPDLHSELNLSSLELGDSALYFCASNPGTANTGELFFGEGSRLTVL.

The gene calls are TRBV12-3 or TRBV12-4 and TRBJ2-1; 8 nucleotides line up with TRBD2. This CDR3 is built from 13 residues. With 6 bases clipped from V and 11 bases from J, the junction kept 9 bases outside the gene matches. CDR3 sequence: CASSPTGLGKQFF. CDR3 nucleotides: TGTGCCAGCAGCCCCACGGGACTAGGGAAGCAGTTCTTC.

This chain connects TRBV7-8 to TRBJ2-1, with 8 bases aligning to TRBD2. Trimming removed 4 bases from V and 2 bases from J; junction bases left unmatched: 7. In germline, CDR1 is SGHVS, CDR2 FQNEAQ. This CDR3 region has 16 residues. The CDR3 DNA sequence: TGTGCCAGCAGCTATCCGGGACTAGGGACCTACAATGAGCAGTTCTTC. Protein: CASSYPGLGTYNEQFF.

The chain joins TRBV11-2 to TRBJ1-2, with TRBD1 matching 7 bases. The CDR3 extends over 13 amino acids. Germline lookup yields CDR1 SGHAT and CDR2 FQNNGV. The ends lost 5 bases at V and 7 bases at J; junction bases unmatched: 7. This chain's CDR3 is CASSQTTGLGYTF. For the CDR3, the DNA is TGTGCCAGCAGCCAGACGACAGGGCTTGGCTACACCTTC. The full variable domain, with the rest looked up from reference TRBV11-2 and TRBJ1-2, is EAGVAQSPRYKIIEKRQSVAFWCNPISGHATLYWYQQILGQGPKLLIQFQNNGVVDDSQLPKDRFSAERLKGVDSTLKIQPAKLEDSAVYLCASSQTTGLGYTFGSGTRLTVV.

The chain uses TRBV27 and TRBJ2-3; TRBD1 is a possible D gene (6 bases). CDR3 size: 16 residues. Germline V gene data show CDR1 as MNHEY and CDR2 as SMNVEV (reference sequence). Trimming removed 5 bases at V and 2 bases at J, with 17 bases between. CDR3 nucleotides: TGTGCCAGCAGTCCCACGACAGGTTATGACACAGATACGCAGTATTTT. Translated: CASSPTTGYDTDTQYF.